Each of the 8 T cell receptor beta chains below was sequenced from the same sample in a study of T cell responses to AZD1222 COVID-19 vaccine. The repertoire was sequenced with immunoSEQ multiplex PCR; TCRdb's copy has only in-frame clones and lacks some. Among roughly 180,000 clones listed, 90% to 95% were seen once. This specimen was peripheral blood, taken 28 days after the second AZD1222 dose. The receptor set was obtained from an adult who received the AZD1222 COVID-19 vaccine.

A single count supports this clone. The V call is TRBV19, the J call TRBJ1-1; D unclear. The CDR3 totals 15 residues. Looked up from germline, CDR1 is LNHDA and CDR2 is SQIVND (reference sequence). V lost 9 bases and J lost 3, with 20 bases in between. This chain's CDR3 is CASHSDGVSDTEAFF. The CDR3 nucleotides read TGTGCCAGCCATAGTGATGGGGTTTCGGACACTGAAGCTTTCTTT. Supplemented by reference TRBV19 and TRBJ1-1, the full variable domain reads DGGITQSPKYLFRKEGQNVTLSCEQNLNHDAMYWYRQDPGQGLRLIYYSQIVNDFQKGDIAEGYSVSREKKESFPLTVTSAQKNPTAFYLCASHSDGVSDTEAFFGQGTRLTVV.

The genes are TRBV29-1 and TRBJ2-7; D not resolved. The CDR3 runs to 13 residues. V was clipped by 3 bases and J by 0 bases, with 9 bases between them. CDR1 and CDR2 (germline): SQVTM, ANQGSEA. The CDR3 DNA reads TGCAGCGTTGAGGGCAGAGACTCCTACGAGCAGTACTTC. It is translated as CSVEGRDSYEQYF.

The chain links TRBV28 to TRBJ1-1; a possible D gene is TRBD1 (6 bases). The CDR3 runs 12 residues. Trimming took off 5 bases at V and 7 bases at J, with 11 bases between the two ends. CDR1 is MDHEN and CDR2 is SYDVKM in the germline V gene. The CDR3 loop is CASSRDTVEAFF. CDR3 nucleotide sequence: TGTGCCAGCAGTCGGGACACAGTTGAAGCTTTCTTT. The full variable domain, in which reference TRBV28 and TRBJ1-1 provide the parts outside the CDR3, is DVKVTQSSRYLVKRTGEKVFLECVQDMDHENMFWYRQDPGLGLRLIYFSYDVKMKEKGDIPEGYSVSREKKERFSLILESASTNQTSMYLCASSRDTVEAFFGQGTRLTVV.

J is TRBJ1-1 and V is TRBV30, with 12 bases identical to TRBD1. The V gene's germline CDR1 is GTSNPN and CDR2 SVGIG (reference sequence). With 4 bases clipped from V and 0 bases from J, the junction kept 6 bases outside the gene matches. The length of the CDR3 is 16 residues. CDR3 sequence reads: CAWTGTGGALNTEAFF. The CDR3 bases are TGTGCCTGGACCGGGACAGGGGGCGCGTTGAACACTGAAGCTTTCTTT.

V and J are TRBV7-3 and TRBJ2-2; a weak D match, TRBD1 (5 bases). CDR1 SGHTA and CDR2 FQGTGA come from the germline V gene. The length of the CDR3 is 14 residues. V dropped 2 bases and J dropped 5 bases, with 9 bases sitting between them. In DNA form, the CDR3 reads TGTGCCAGCAGCTTAGCCCCAGGGACCGGGGAGCTGTTTTTT. Protein sequence: CASSLAPGTGELFF.

V and J are TRBV29-1 and TRBJ1-2, with D perhaps matching TRBD1 (5 bases). The CDR3 has 13 amino acids. Trimming took 0 bases from V and 8 from J, leaving 13 bases between them. In germline, CDR1 is SQVTM, CDR2 ANQGSEA. CDR3 sequence reads: CSVEDGGTRGYTF. CDR3 coding DNA: TGCAGCGTTGAAGACGGAGGGACCCGGGGCTACACCTTC.

The rearrangement links TRBV7-2 to TRBJ2-7, with 14 bases identical to TRBD2. The germline V gene encodes CDR1 SGHTA and CDR2 FQGNSA. J gave up 3 bases and V 5 bases, and 6 bases lay outside the gene matches. This CDR3 contains 16 residues. CDR3 coding DNA: TGTGCCAGCAGCCCGGGACTAGCGGGAGCCAACTACGAGCAGTACTTC. This translates into CASSPGLAGANYEQYF.

This clone was detected only a few times. The V call is TRBV5-1, the J call TRBJ1-2; D is undetermined. V was shortened by 2 bases and J by 3 bases, with 8 bases between the two germline ends. CDR1 SGHRS and CDR2 YFSETQ come from the germline V gene. The CDR3 contains 13 residues. The CDR3: CASSFNTDYGYTF. For the CDR3, the DNA is TGCGCCAGCAGCTTCAATACGGACTATGGCTACACCTTC.